This T cell receptor (beta chain) was sequenced for a study of blood T cell repertoires in COVID-19 (dated by TCRdb to the early 2020s). Concerning the study at large: The collaborator samples originated in the United States, Italy and Spain and spanned the acute and convalescent phases of COVID-19. The prospective study material was composed of cDNA or gDNA derived from T cells, B-cell-depleted T cells, or PBMCs. The dataset comprised deeply sampled blood TCRbeta repertoires from subjects exposed to, actively infected with, or recovered from COVID-19. The repertoires were made available in a free public database intended to serve as a resource for research on the immune response to SARS-CoV-2. Samples came from the ongoing ImmuneRACE study (first 160 participants) plus 1,254 subjects from 6 global collaborators. Nearly every sample came with metadata listing a de-identified subject ID, COVID-19 status, age in years and sex. Where HLA class I and class II types were available, the types were taken from metadata supplied by the sample provider, not from assay-based typing.

The collaborating institutions used their own protocols to collect whole blood in K2EDTA tubes. For TCRbeta analysis, collaborators shipped samples as frozen whole blood, isolated PBMCs, or DNA extracted from either of those sample types. V gives up 7 bases and J gives up 5 bases, and the segment between their germline ends measures 11 bases. The CDR3 covers 12 residues, taking in both the cysteine and the phenylalanine. The kept DNA is CDR3 alone, 36 bases in frame from the first base. The CDR1 and CDR2 encoded by the germline V gene are MNHEY and SVGAGI. Remarks on this clone: The specificity of this receptor is unknown. Base qualities are not provided; no much larger clone lies one nucleotide away.

Overall study results and their limits: Clinical and demographic metadata were provided uncurated, with the amount varying by source and participant.

TCRbeta CDR3 regions were amplified from genomic DNA using the immunoSEQ Assay, a bias-controlled multiplex PCR. On the authors' methods: Nucleated cell counts per sample were estimated from amplification of reference gene primers within the assay. Sequence reads were collapsed and filtered to measure the absolute abundance of every unique TCRbeta CDR3 rearrangement. For each sample, productive Simpson clonality was calculated as the square root of Simpson's diversity index across productive rearrangements. TCRdb retrieved this table from immuneACCESS and kept in-frame rearrangements only. Not all clones are present; in checked studies, unresolved V genes account for under half, and no reason is known for the remainder. V, J and clone size were drawn from that table, and D and trimming were deduced from the DNA. Present in this sample are 650,000 to 800,000 clones, approximately 90% of which were seen just once. The top ten constitute roughly 0.25% of the sample.

This receptor chain uses TRBV6-5 and TRBJ1-1, with TRBD1 perhaps the D gene, on 6 matching bases. The specimen was peripheral blood. The sequence was obtained from a woman younger than 35 with acute or convalescent COVID-19. The CDR3 protein: CASISGATEAFF. The DNA sequence is TGTGCCAGCATTTCAGGGGCAACTGAAGCTTTCTTT.